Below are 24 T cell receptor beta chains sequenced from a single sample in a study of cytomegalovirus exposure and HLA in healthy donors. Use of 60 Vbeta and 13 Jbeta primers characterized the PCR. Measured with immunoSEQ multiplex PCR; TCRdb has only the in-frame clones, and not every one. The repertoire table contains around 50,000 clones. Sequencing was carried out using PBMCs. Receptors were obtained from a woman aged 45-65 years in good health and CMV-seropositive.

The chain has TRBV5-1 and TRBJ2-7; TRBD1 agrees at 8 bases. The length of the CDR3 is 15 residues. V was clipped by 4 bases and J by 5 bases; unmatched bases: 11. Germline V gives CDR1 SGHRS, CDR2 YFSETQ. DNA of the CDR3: TGCGCCAGCAGCCGACAGGGGACGATGGAGAACGAGCAGTACTTC. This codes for CASSRQGTMENEQYF.

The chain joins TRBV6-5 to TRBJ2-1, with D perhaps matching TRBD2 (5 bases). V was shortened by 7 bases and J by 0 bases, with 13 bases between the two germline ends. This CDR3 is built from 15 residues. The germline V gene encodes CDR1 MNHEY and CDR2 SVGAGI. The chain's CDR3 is CASTRAVSSYNEQFF. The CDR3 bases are TGTGCCAGCACCCGAGCGGTAAGCTCCTACAATGAGCAGTTCTTC.

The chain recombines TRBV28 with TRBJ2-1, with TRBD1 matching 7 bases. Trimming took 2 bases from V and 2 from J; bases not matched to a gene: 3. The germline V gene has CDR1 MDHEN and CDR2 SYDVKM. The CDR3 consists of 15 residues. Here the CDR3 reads CASSLAGQAYNEQFF. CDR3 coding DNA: TGTGCCAGCAGTTTAGCAGGACAGGCCTACAATGAGCAGTTCTTC.

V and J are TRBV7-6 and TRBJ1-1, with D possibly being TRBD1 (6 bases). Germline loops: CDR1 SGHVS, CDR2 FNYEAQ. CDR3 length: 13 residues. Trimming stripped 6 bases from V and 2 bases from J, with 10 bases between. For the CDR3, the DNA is TGTGCCAGCAGGTCGGACAGCAACACTGAAGCTTTCTTT. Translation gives CASRSDSNTEAFF.

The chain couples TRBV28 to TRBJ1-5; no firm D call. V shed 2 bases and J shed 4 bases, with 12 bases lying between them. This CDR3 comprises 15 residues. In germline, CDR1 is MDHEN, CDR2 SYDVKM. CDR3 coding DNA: TGTGCCAGCAGTTTAGGCAGGTCTCGAAATCAGCCCCAGCATTTT. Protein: CASSLGRSRNQPQHF.

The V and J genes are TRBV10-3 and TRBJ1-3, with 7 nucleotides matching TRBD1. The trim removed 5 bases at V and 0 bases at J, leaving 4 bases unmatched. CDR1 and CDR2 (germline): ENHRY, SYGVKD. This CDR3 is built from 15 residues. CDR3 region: CAISSGGSSGNTIYF. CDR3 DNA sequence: TGTGCCATCAGTTCAGGGGGTTCCTCTGGAAACACCATATATTTT.

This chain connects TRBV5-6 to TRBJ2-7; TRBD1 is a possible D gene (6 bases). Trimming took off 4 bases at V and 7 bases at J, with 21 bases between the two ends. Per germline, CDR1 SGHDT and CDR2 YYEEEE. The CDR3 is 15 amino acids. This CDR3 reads CASSPPQGILVEQYF. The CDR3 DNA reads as TGTGCCAGCAGCCCTCCCCAGGGGATCCTAGTAGAGCAGTACTTC. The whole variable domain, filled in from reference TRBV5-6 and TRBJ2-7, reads DAGVTQSPTHLIKTRGQQVTLRCSPKSGHDTVSWYQQALGQGPQFIFQYYEEEERQRGNFPDRFSGHQFPNYSSELNVNALLLGDSALYLCASSPPQGILVEQYFGPGTRLTVT.

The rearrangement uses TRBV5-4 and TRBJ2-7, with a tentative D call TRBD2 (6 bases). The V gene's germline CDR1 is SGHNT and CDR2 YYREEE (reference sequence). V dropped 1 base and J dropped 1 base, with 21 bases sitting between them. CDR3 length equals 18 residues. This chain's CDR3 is CASSLRSLVRELSYEQYF. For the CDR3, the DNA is TGTGCCAGCAGCTTGCGGTCGCTTGTTCGGGAGTTATCCTACGAGCAGTACTTC. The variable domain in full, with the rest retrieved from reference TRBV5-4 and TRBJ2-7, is ETGVTQSPTHLIKTRGQQVTLRCSSQSGHNTVSWYQQALGQGPQFIFQYYREEENGRGNFPPRFSGLQFPNYSSELNVNALELDDSALYLCASSLRSLVRELSYEQYFGPGTRLTVT.

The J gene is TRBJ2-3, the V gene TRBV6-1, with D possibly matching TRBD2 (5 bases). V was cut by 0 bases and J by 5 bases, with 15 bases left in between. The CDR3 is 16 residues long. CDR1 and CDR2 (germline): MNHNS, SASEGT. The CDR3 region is CASSEAGGSVRDTQYF. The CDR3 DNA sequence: TGTGCCAGCAGTGAAGCGGGTGGTAGCGTGAGAGATACGCAGTATTTT.

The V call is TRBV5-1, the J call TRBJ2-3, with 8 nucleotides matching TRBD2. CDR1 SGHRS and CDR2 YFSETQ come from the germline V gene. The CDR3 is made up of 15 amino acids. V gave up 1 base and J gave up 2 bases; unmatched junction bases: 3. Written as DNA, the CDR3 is TGCGCCAGCAGCTTGCGGGGGGGACACACAGATACGCAGTATTTT. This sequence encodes CASSLRGGHTDTQYF.

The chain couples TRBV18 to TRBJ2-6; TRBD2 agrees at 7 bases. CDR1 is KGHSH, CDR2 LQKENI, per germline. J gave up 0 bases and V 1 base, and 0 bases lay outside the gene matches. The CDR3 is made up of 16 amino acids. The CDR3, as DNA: TGTGCCAGCTCACCACGGGGGGGCTCTGGGGCCAACGTCCTGACTTTC. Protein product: CASSPRGGSGANVLTF.

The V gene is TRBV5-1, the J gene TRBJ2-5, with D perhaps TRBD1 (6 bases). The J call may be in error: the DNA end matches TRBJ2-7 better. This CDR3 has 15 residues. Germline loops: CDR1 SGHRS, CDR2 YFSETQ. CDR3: CASSLHGTNSYEQYF. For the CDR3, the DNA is TGCGCCAGCAGCTTGCATGGGACAAACTCCTACGAGCAGTACTTC.

The CDR3 coding sequence is TGTGCCAGTAGTCTTTCCCGAGGGACAGGAACGCACTATGGCTACACCTTC. Translated, it gives CASSLSRGTGTHYGYTF. This sequence joins TRBV19 and TRBJ1-2; the match to TRBD1 covers 8 bases. With 5 bases clipped from V and 3 bases from J, the junction kept 14 bases outside the gene matches. This CDR3 has 17 residues. CDR1 and CDR2 (germline): LNHDA, SQIVND (reference sequence).

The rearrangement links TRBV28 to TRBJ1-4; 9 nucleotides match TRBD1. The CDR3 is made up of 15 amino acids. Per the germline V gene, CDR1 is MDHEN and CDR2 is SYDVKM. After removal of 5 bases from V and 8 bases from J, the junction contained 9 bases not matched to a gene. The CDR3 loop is CASSTRDRVREKLFF. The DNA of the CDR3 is TGTGCCAGCAGTACAAGGGACAGGGTTAGGGAAAAACTGTTTTTT.

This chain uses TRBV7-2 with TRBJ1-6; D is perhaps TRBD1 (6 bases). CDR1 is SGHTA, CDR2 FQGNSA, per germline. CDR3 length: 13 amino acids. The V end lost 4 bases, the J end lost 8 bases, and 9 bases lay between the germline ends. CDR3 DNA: TGTGCCAGCAGCTCCCGGACAGATTCACCCCTCCACTTT. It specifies CASSSRTDSPLHF.

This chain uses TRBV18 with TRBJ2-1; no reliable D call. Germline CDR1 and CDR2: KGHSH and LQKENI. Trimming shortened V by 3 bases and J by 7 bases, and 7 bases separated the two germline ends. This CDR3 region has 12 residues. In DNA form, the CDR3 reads TGTGCCAGCTCACCTAGTGATAATGAGCAGTTCTTC. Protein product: CASSPSDNEQFF.

CDR3 sequence reads: CAWRGGGSGNTIYF. As DNA, the CDR3 is TGTGCCTGGAGGGGCGGAGGCTCTGGAAACACCATATATTTT. This chain links TRBV30 with TRBJ1-3; D is unresolved. Germline values: CDR1 GTSNPN, CDR2 SVGIG (reference sequence). The V end lost 3 bases, the J end lost 0 bases, and 9 bases lay between the germline ends. The CDR3 length is 14 residues.

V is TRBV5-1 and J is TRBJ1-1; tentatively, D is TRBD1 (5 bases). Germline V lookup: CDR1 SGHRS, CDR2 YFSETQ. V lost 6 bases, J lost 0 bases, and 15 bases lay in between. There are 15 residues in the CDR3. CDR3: CASNLQGGLNTEAFF. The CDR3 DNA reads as TGCGCCAGCAACCTGCAGGGCGGTCTGAACACTGAAGCTTTCTTT.

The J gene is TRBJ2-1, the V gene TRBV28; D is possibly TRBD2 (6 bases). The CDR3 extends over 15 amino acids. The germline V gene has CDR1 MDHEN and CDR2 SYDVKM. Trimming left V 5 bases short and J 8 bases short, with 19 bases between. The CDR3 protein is CASSTTGGGLYEQFF. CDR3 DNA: TGTGCCAGCAGTACAACCGGGGGAGGTCTGTATGAGCAGTTCTTC.

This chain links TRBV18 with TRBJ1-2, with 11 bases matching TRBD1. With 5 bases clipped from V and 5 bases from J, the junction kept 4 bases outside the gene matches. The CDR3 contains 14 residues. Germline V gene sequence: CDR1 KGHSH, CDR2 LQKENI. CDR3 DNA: TGTGCCAGCTCATCAGGACAGGGGGCATATGGCTACACCTTC. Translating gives CASSSGQGAYGYTF.

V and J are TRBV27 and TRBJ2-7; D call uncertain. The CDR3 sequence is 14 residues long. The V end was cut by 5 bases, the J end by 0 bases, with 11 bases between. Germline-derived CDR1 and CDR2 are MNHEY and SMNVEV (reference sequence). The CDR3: CASSTGPNSYEQYF. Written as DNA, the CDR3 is TGTGCCAGCAGTACGGGTCCTAACTCCTACGAGCAGTACTTC.

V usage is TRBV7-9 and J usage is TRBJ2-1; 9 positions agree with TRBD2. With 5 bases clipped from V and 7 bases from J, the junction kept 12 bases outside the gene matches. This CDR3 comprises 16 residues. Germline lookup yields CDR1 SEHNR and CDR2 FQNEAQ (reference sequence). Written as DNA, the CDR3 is TGTGCCAGCAGCCCGTACTTAGCGGGGGCACGGAATGAGCAGTTCTTC. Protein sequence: CASSPYLAGARNEQFF.

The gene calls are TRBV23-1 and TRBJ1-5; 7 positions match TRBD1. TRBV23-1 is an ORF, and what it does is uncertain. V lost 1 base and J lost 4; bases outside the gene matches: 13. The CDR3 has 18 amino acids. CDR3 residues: CASSQWWSRTGENQPQHF. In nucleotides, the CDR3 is TGCGCCAGCAGTCAATGGTGGTCTCGGACAGGAGAAAATCAGCCCCAGCATTTT.

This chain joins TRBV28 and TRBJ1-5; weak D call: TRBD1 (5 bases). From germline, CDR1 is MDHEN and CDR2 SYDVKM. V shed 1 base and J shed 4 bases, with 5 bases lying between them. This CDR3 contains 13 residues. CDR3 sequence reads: CASSLSGNQPQHF. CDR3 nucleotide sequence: TGTGCCAGCAGTTTATCAGGGAATCAGCCCCAGCATTTT.